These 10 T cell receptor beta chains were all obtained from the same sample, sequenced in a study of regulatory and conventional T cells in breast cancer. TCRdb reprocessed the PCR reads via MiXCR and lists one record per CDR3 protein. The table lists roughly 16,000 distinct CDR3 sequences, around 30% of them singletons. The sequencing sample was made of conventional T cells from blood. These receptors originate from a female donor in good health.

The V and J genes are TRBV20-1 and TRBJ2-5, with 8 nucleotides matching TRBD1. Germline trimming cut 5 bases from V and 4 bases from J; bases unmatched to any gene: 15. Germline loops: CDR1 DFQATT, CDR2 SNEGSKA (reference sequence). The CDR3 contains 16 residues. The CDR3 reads CSAPRYDRGGGETQYF. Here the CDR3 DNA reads TGCAGTGCTCCGCGGTATGACAGGGGAGGCGGAGAGACCCAGTACTTC.

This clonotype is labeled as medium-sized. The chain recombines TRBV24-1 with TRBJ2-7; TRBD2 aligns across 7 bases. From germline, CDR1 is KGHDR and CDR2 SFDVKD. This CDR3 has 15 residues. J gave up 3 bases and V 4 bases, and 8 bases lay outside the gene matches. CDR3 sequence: CATSDGSGRFYEQYF. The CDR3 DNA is TGTGCCACCAGTGACGGATCCGGGAGGTTCTACGAGCAGTACTTC.

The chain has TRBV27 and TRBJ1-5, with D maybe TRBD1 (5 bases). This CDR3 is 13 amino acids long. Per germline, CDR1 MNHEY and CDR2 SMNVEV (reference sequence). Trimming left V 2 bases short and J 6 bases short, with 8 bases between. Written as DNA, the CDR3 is TGTGCCAGCAGTTTACGGGGGAGTCAGCCCCAGCATTTT. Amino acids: CASSLRGSQPQHF.

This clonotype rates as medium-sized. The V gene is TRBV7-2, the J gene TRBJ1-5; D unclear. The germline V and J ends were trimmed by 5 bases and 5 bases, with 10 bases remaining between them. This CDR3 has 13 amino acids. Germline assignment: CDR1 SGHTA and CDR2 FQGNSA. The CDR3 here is CASSPRPYQPQHF. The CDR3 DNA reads TGTGCCAGCAGCCCCAGACCCTATCAGCCCCAGCATTTT.

In DNA, the CDR3 is TGCGCCAGCAGCTTGGAAAACTATGGCTACACCTTC. This translates into CASSLENYGYTF. This chain links TRBV5-1 with TRBJ1-2; D unclear. The CDR3 has 12 amino acids. Trimming stripped 0 bases from V and 2 bases from J, with 2 bases between. CDR1 and CDR2 from the germline V gene are SGHRS and YFSETQ.

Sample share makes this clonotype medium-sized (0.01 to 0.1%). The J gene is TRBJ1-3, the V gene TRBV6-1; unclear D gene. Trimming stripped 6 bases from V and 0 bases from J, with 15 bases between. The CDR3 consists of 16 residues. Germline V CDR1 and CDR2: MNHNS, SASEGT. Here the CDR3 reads CASRVGRTSSGNTIYF. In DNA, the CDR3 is TGTGCCAGCAGGGTCGGCAGGACGAGCTCTGGAAACACCATATATTTT.

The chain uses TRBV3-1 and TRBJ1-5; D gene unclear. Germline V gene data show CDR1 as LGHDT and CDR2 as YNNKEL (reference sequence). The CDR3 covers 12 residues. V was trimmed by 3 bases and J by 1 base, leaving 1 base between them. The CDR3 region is CASSQSNQPQHF. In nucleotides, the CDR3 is TGTGCCAGCAGCCAGAGCAATCAGCCCCAGCATTTT.

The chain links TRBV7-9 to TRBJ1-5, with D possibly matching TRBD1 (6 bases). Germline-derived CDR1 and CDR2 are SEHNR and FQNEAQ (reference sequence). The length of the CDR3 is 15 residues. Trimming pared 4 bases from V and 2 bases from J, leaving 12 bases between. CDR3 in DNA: TGTGCCAGCAGCTCAGGGGTCGTCGGCAATCAGCCCCAGCATTTT. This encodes CASSSGVVGNQPQHF.

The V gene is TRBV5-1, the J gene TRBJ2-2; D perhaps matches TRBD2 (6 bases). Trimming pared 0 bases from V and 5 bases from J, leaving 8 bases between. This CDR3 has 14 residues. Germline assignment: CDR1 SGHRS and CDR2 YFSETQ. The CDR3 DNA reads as TGCGCCAGCAGCTTGGTTGCGGGAACCGGGGAGCTGTTTTTT. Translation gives CASSLVAGTGELFF.

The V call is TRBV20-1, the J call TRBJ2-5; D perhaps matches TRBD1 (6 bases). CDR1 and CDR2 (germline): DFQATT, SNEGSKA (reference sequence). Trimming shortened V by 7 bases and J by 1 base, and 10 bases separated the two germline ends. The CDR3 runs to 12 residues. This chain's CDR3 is CSVPGVQETQYF. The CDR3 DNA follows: TGCAGTGTTCCAGGGGTCCAAGAGACCCAGTACTTC.